This T cell receptor (beta chain) was identified during a study of blood T cell repertoires in COVID-19. The V gene lost 0 bases and the J gene lost 4 bases, with 12 bases spanning the gap. Germline CDR1 is SGDLS and CDR2 is YYNGEE. This CDR3 has 15 amino acids. As processed by the authors: Scientists estimated how many nucleated cells there were by amplifying reference gene primers. Assay: immunoSEQ multiplex PCR; the TCRdb copy retains only in-frame clones and omits some. D and trimming come from the DNA, and the V and J calls and clone size come from that table. The sample carries over 20,000 clones, roughly nine tenths recorded once.

Sequencing was performed on peripheral blood. The V and J genes are TRBV9 and TRBJ2-3, with TRBD1 as a possible D gene (5 bases). The origin of this receptor is a man between 65 and 85 years old with acute or convalescent COVID-19. The chain's CDR3 is CASSVARTGADTQYF. For the CDR3, the DNA is TGTGCCAGCAGCGTAGCTCGAACAGGCGCAGATACGCAGTATTTT.